This entry features one TCR beta chain sequence. These data are taken from a study of T cell responses to AZD1222 COVID-19 vaccine. Clones were read by immunoSEQ multiplex PCR, and TCRdb kept only the in-frame ones, dropping some. The data show 95,000 to 150,000 clones, approximately 90% seen once. V was cut by 2 bases and J by 0 bases, with 4 bases left in between. This CDR3 has 13 amino acids. From germline, CDR1 is MNHEY and CDR2 SVGAGI. This receptor was taken from an adult who received the AZD1222 COVID-19 vaccine. This chain uses TRBV6-5 with TRBJ1-1; D ambiguous. The source was peripheral blood, collected 28 days after the second AZD1222 dose. CDR3 amino acids: CASSYDMNTEAFF. DNA of the CDR3: TGTGCCAGCAGTTACGACATGAACACTGAAGCTTTCTTT.